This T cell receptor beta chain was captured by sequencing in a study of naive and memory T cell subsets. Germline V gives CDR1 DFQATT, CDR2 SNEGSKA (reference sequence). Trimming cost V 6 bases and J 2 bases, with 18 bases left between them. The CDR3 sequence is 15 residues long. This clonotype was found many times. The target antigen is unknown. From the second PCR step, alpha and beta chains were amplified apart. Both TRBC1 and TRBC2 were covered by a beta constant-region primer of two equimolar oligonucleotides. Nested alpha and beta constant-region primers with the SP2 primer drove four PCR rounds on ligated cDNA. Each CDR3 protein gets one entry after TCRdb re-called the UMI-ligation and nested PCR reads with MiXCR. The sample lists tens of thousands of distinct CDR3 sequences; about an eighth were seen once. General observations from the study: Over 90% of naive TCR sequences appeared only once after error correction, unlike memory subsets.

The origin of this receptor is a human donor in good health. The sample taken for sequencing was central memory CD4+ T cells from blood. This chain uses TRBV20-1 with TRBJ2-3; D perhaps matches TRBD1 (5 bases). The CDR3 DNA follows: TGCAGTGCACAGCCGACAGAGATCTACACAGATACGCAGTATTTT. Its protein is CSAQPTEIYTDTQYF.